This T cell receptor beta chain stems from a study of blood T cell repertoires in COVID-19 (dated by TCRdb to the early 2020s). Background for the entire study: Samples covering the acute and convalescent phases of COVID-19 were provided by collaborators in the United States, Italy and Spain. The prospective study material was composed of cDNA or gDNA derived from T cells, B-cell-depleted T cells, or PBMCs. Deeply sampled blood TCRbeta repertoires from subjects exposed to, actively infected with, or recovered from COVID-19 were included in the dataset. The repertoires were released in a freely available public database intended as a resource for research on the immune response to SARS-CoV-2. The samples were drawn from two sources: the first 160 participants of the ongoing ImmuneRACE study, and 1,200 or so subjects contributed by 6 global collaborators. The sample metadata nearly always contained a de-identified subject ID, COVID-19 status, age in years and sex. HLA class I and class II types, where available, came from metadata supplied by the sample provider rather than from assay-based typing. The paper as a whole reports these results and caveats: The quantity of clinical and demographic metadata differed by source and by participant and was supplied without curation.

TCRbeta CDR3 regions were amplified from genomic DNA using the immunoSEQ Assay, a bias-controlled multiplex PCR. Processing in the source paper ran as follows. The number of nucleated cells in each sample was estimated from the amplification of reference gene primers within the assay. To quantify the absolute abundance of each unique TCRbeta CDR3 rearrangement, sequence reads were collapsed and filtered. For each sample, productive Simpson clonality was calculated as the square root of Simpson's diversity index across productive rearrangements. Not all clones reach the TCRdb copy of this immuneACCESS table, which keeps in-frame sequences only. Checked studies attribute under half of the gap to unresolved V genes and leave the rest unexplained. The V and J calls and clone size were taken over from that table, and D and trimming were inferred from the DNA. Here the sample has over 200,000 clones; around nine tenths occur a single time. The ten largest clones add up to approximately 9.4% of the sample.

In the case of this clone: Its binding antigen is unknown. No clone much larger than this one lies a single base away; base qualities are absent. The sample has other DNA sequences that encode this CDR3 too.

A second Seattle source provided samples from volunteer blood donors who had recovered from COVID-19. Collaborating institutions collected whole blood in K2EDTA tubes following their own protocols. For TCRbeta analysis, collaborator samples were shipped as frozen whole blood, as isolated PBMCs, or as DNA extracted from either sample type. V loses 4 bases, J loses 3 bases, and the germline ends lie 8 bases apart. The CDR3 spans 13 residues, from the cysteine through the phenylalanine. Here the CDR3 DNA is all that survives: 39 bases in frame from base 1. CDR1 and CDR2 are read off the germline V gene (reference sequence) as WNHNN and SYGVQD.

The chain was built from TRBV10-1 and TRBJ2-3; the D segment could be TRBD2, given 5 matching bases. Sample: peripheral blood. The TCR sequence derives from a man in his forties who had recovered from COVID-19. In nucleotides, the sequence is TGCGCCAGCAGTGGAGGACTGACAGATACGCAGTATTTT. It codes for CASSGGLTDTQYF.